In this sample, the clone carrying this T cell receptor beta chain turned up many times. Antigen unknown. Construction of the TCRbeta library involved unique molecular identifiers. One entry per CDR3 protein results from TCRdb running MiXCR on the PCR reads. The table lists approximately 500,000 distinct CDR3 sequences, over 25% of them singletons. This entry belongs to a study of T-cell reconstitution after alpha-beta-depleted transplantation in children. Study-wide results and caveats: By about two months after transplant, alpha-beta T cells reportedly arose from several hundred graft clones that had expanded. Newly produced T cells mostly provided counts and TCRbeta diversity after one year, as hyperexpanded clones declined. Elevated TCRbeta diversity at day 60 was traced, in some patients, to surviving recipient T cells and thymic progenitors.

The receptor comes from a boy under two years old with Wiskott-Aldrich syndrome, due to receive a stem cell transplant. The sample in question was PBMCs, obtained before TCRalphabeta/CD19-depleted stem cell transplant.

CDR3 DNA: TGTGCCATCTCCCTAGCGGGAACAAACACCGGGGAGCTGTTTTTT. This encodes CAISLAGTNTGELFF. This sequence joins TRBV10-3 and TRBJ2-2, with TRBD2 matching 9 bases. This CDR3 has 15 residues. Germline assignment: CDR1 ENHRY and CDR2 SYGVKD. Trimming took 8 bases from V and 2 from J; bases not matched to a gene: 6.